This TCR beta chain was observed in a study of T-cell reconstitution after alpha-beta-depleted transplantation in children. Unique molecular identifiers tagged the TCRbeta library. TCRdb passed the PCR reads through MiXCR, listing each CDR3 protein once. The table records about 190,000 distinct CDR3 sequences, 6% to 7% of them present only once. This clonotype was seen repeatedly, ten times or more. This CDR3 has 17 residues. The ends were cut back, 0 bases at V and 4 bases at J, with 18 bases in the middle. Germline values: CDR1 MGHRA, CDR2 YSYEKL. The source of this sequence is a human donor who donated a stem cell graft to a child with Wiskott-Aldrich syndrome. Material: PBMCs from the stem cell graft donor, obtained from the stem cell graft. The chain couples TRBV4-1 to TRBJ1-2; D is ambiguous. CDR3 DNA sequence: TGCGCCAGCAGCCAAGATCCGGGCGGCGGCCTGGGCTATGGCTACACCTTC. This gives the protein CASSQDPGGGLGYGYTF.